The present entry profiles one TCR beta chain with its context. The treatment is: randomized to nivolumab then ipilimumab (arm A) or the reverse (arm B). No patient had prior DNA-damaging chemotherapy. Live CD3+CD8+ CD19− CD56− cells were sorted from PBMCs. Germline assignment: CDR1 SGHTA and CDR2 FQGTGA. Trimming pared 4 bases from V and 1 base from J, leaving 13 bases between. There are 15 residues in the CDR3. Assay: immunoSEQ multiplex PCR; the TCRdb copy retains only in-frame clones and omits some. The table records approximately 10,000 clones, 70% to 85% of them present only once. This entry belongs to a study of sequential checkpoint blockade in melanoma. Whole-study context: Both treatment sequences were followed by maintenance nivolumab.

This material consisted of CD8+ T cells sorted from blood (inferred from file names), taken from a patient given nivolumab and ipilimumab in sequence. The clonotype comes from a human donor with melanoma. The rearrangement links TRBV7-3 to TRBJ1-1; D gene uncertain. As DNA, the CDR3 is TGTGCCAGCAGCTCCCACGAGGCGGAGAACACTGAAGCTTTCTTT. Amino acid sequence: CASSSHEAENTEAFF.